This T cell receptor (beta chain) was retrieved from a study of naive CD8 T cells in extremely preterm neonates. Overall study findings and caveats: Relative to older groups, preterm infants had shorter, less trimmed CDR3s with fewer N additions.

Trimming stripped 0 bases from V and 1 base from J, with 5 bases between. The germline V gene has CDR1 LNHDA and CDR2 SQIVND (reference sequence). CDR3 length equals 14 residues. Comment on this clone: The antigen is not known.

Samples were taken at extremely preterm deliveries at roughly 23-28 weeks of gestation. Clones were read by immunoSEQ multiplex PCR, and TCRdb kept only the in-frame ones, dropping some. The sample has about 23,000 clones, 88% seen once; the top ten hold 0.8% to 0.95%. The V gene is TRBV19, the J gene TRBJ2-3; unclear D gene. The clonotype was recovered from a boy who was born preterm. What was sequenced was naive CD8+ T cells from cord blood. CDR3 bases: TGTGCCAGTAGTATAGATCTCCGCACAGATACGCAGTATTTT. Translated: CASSIDLRTDTQYF.